This T cell receptor (beta chain) is from a study of blood T cells in healthy people across ages. With a J-beta primer mix and a sample-barcoded 5' primer, a second PCR ran 7 to 11 cycles. Each CDR3 protein is one row after TCRdb ran MiXCR on the 5' RACE reads. This repertoire shows roughly 1,500,000 distinct CDR3 sequences, approximately 40% found once; its top ten account for approximately 7.9%. General observations from the study: CMV status of donors was not determined, possibly confounding expanded clonotype changes.

All donors came from Russia, were Caucasian and healthy, and spanned ages roughly 6 to 100. The germline V gene has CDR1 SGHRS and CDR2 YFSETQ. The CDR3 is made up of 21 amino acids. The trim removed 3 bases at V and 0 bases at J, leaving 16 bases unmatched. This clonotype was observed a few times. No antigen is known for it. The chain carries TRBV5-1 and TRBJ2-1; 12 bases agree with TRBD1. The receptor was isolated from a woman younger than 30 in good health. The sequencing input was blood. This CDR3 reads CASSSLRPGTGGGNSYNEQFF. Written as DNA, the CDR3 is TGCGCCAGCAGCTCCCTAAGACCCGGGACAGGGGGCGGGAACTCCTACAATGAGCAGTTCTTC. Full variable domain (rest looked up from reference TRBV5-1 and TRBJ2-1): KAGVTQTPRYLIKTRGQQVTLSCSPISGHRSVSWYQQTPGQGLQFLFEYFSETQRNKGNFPGRFSGRQFSNSRSEMNVSTLELGDSALYLCASSSLRPGTGGGNSYNEQFFGPGTRLTVL.